This is a list of T cell receptor beta chains from one sample in a study of T cells in localized non-small cell lung cancer. Here immunoSEQ multiplex PCR was the method, and the copy in TCRdb shows in-frame clones only, minus some. The profile covers about 22,000 clones, with roughly nine tenths appearing a single time and 20% to 25% taken by the ten largest. The sequences come from PBMCs, collected before any cancer treatment. The source of these receptors is a man aged 40 to 70 with stage II squamous cell lung carcinoma. Each CDR3 is given with its conserved first and last residue. The order of the fields is J gene, V gene, clone size, D gene, CDR3 protein, CDR3 DNA. The D gene is left open where the match is weak. Clone sizes are given selectively: once, few, many, or a class where the clone is expanded.

TRBJ1-4,TRBV25-1,.,TRBD1,CASSELGGGPKGKLFF,TGTGCCAGCAGTGAATTAGGAGGGGGCCCCAAGGGAAAACTGTTTTTT
TRBJ2-1,TRBV5-1,.,TRBD2,CASSPGTTTWDEQFF,TGCGCCAGCAGCCCCGGGACTACTACTTGGGATGAGCAGTTCTTC
TRBJ2-3,TRBV7-6,.,.,CASSATDTQYF,TGTGCCAGCAGCGCCACAGATACGCAGTATTTT
TRBJ2-1,TRBV9,few,.,CASSPHSAALFVRDEQFF,TGTGCCAGCAGCCCCCATTCGGCGGCGTTATTTGTTAGGGATGAGCAGTTCTTC
TRBJ1-5,TRBV4-3,.,.,CASSQDQGQGNQPQHF,TGCGCCAGCAGCCAAGATCAGGGGCAGGGCAATCAGCCCCAGCATTTT
TRBJ1-2,TRBV5-6,few,.,CASNLGHGDYGYTF,TGTGCCAGCAACTTGGGCCATGGAGACTATGGCTACACCTTC
TRBJ2-7,TRBV28,.,TRBD2,CASSPGLADVEQYF,TGTGCCAGCAGCCCCGGACTAGCGGACGTGGAGCAGTACTTC
TRBJ2-7,TRBV28,.,.,CASSLGGGGPYEQYF,TGTGCCAGCAGTTTGGGAGGAGGGGGCCCCTACGAGCAGTACTTC
TRBJ1-3,TRBV9,.,.,CASSATGTSGNTIYF,TGTGCCAGCAGCGCTACCGGGACCTCTGGAAACACCATATATTTT
TRBJ2-2,TRBV2,medium-sized,TRBD2,CASRDPSGSSTGELFF,TGTGCCAGCAGGGACCCTAGCGGGAGCAGCACCGGGGAGCTGTTTTTT